The 32 T cell receptor beta chains below were found in one sample sequenced in a study of T cells in women clearing cervical HPV infection. Method: immunoSEQ multiplex PCR; TCRdb's copy keeps in-frame clones and lacks some. The sample holds under 45,000 clones. Material for sequencing was blood buffy coat. The source of these receptors is a woman between 18 and 70 years old with a cervical HPV16 infection that either progressed to CIN3+ or cleared (not recorded which).

Comments on this clone: The sequence runs out 3 residues before the end of the CDR3; the remainder is reconstructed from the germline J gene. The chain has TRBV6-2 or TRBV6-3 and TRBJ2-3; TRBD1 matches at 9 bases. The CDR3 runs 15 residues. The junction had 5 bases not matched to a gene; V was cut back by 5 bases and J by 2 bases. The germline CDR1 and CDR2 sequences are MNHEY and SVGEGT. The CDR3 spells CASSTGTGHTDTQYF. Incomplete CDR3 DNA: TGTGCCAGCAGTACCGGGACAGGGCACACAGATACG.

On this clone itself: With the read ending 3 residues before the CDR3 end, the germline J gene is used to fill in that end. This chain joins TRBV5-1 and TRBJ2-5, with 7 bases that match TRBD1. Per the germline V gene, CDR1 is SGHRS and CDR2 is YFSETQ. The CDR3 loop spans 12 amino acids. V was pared by 3 bases and J by 7 bases, with 3 bases of the junction left unmatched. CDR3 region: CASSSPGGTQYF. The DNA read from the CDR3 is TGCGCCAGCAGCTCCCCAGGGGGGACC.

Partial CDR3 DNA: TGTGCCAGCTCAGCCACAGGGGCGGGTGGT. Translated: CASSATGAGG. The entire CDR3 reads CASSATGAGGQYF. V is TRBV18 and J is TRBJ2-4; TRBD1 aligns across 7 bases. The read stops 3 residues short of the end of the CDR3; the missing end is completed from the germline J gene. CDR3 length: 13 residues. Germline-derived CDR1 and CDR2 are KGHSH and LQKENI.

Comment on this clone: The sequenced fragment ends 3 residues before the CDR3 boundary, so the rest is inferred from the germline J gene. The chain is built from TRBV7-8 and TRBJ2-3; the D is unclear. The length of the CDR3 is 17 residues. Germline CDR1 and CDR2: SGHVS and FQNEAQ. Incomplete CDR3 DNA: TGTGCCAGCAGCTCGACGGCCGTAGCAGAGTACCAAGAGACG. Protein product: CASSSTAVAEYQET. The CDR3 in its entirety is CASSSTAVAEYQETQYF.

Comments on this clone: The CDR3 is cut off 3 residues early in the read; its end comes from the germline J gene. The rearrangement uses TRBV19 and TRBJ2-3; D perhaps matches TRBD1 (6 bases). Germline V gene data show CDR1 as LNHDA and CDR2 as SQIVND (reference sequence). The CDR3 totals 14 residues. The CDR3 sequence: CASSRGLSNQPQYF. CDR3 bases read: TGTGCCAGTAGCAGGGGCCTTAGCAATCAGCCG.

Remarks on this clone: The sequenced fragment ends 3 residues before the CDR3 boundary, so the rest is inferred from the germline J gene. This chain links TRBV5-1 with TRBJ2-1; TRBD1 matches 8 bases. Germline V gene data show CDR1 as SGHRS and CDR2 as YFSETQ. The CDR3 consists of 18 residues. V shed 4 bases and J 5 bases; nucleotides not matched to a gene: 17. The CDR3 DNA, read in part, is TGCGCCAGCAGCCTGTTTAAATTGCCGGGACAGGTAAACAATGAG. Protein: CASSLFKLPGQVNNE. The entire CDR3 sequence reads CASSLFKLPGQVNNEQFF.

Remarks on this clone: The read stops 3 residues short of the end of the CDR3; the missing end is completed from the germline J gene. V gene TRBV19 combines with J gene TRBJ1-2; TRBD1 agrees at 11 bases. The CDR3 covers 14 residues. Germline-derived CDR1 and CDR2 are LNHDA and SQIVND (reference sequence). The V segment lost 5 bases and the J segment 4 bases; nucleotides outside the gene matches: 3. CDR3 DNA (partial): TGTGCCAGTAGTCCGGGACAGGGGGTCTATGGC. Amino acid sequence: CASSPGQGVYG. The whole CDR3 region reads CASSPGQGVYGYTF.

Of note for this clone: Coverage ceases 3 residues before the CDR3 finishes, and the germline J gene fills in the end. This chain joins TRBV7-8 and TRBJ2-6; D possibly corresponds to TRBD1 (6 bases). In germline, CDR1 is SGHVS, CDR2 FQNEAQ. Trimming shortened V by 3 bases and J by 0 bases, and 15 bases separated the two germline ends. This CDR3 region has 18 residues. The CDR3 loop reads CASSFQGLDFSGANVLTF. The covered CDR3 bases are TGTGCCAGCAGCTTTCAGGGGTTGGACTTCTCTGGGGCCAACGTC.

Points on this clone: The sequence runs out 3 residues before the end of the CDR3; the remainder is reconstructed from the germline J gene. The J gene is TRBJ2-3, the V gene TRBV7-2; TRBD2 might be the D (6 bases). The CDR3 extends over 14 amino acids. Germline assignment: CDR1 SGHTA and CDR2 FQGNSA. Here the CDR3 reads CASSTDYSWGTQYF. Partial CDR3 DNA: TGTGCCAGCAGCACGGACTATTCATGGGGGACG. Full variable domain (rest looked up from reference TRBV7-2 and TRBJ2-3): GAGVSQSPSNKVTEKGKDVELRCDPISGHTALYWYRQSLGQGLEFLIYFQGNSAPDKSGLPSDRFSAERTGGSVSTLTIQRTQQEDSAVYLCASSTDYSWGTQYFGPGTRLTVL.

About this clone itself: The CDR3 goes on 3 residues after the read ends, and that part is filled in from the germline J gene. The V gene is TRBV2, the J gene TRBJ2-1; 9 bases match TRBD2. V was pared by 3 bases and J by 7 bases, with 16 bases of the junction left unmatched. Germline-derived CDR1 and CDR2 are SNHLY and FYNNEI. This CDR3 is built from 18 residues. The CDR3 is CASSDDGRGGTHENEQFF. The sequenced part of the CDR3 DNA is TGTGCCAGCAGTGATGACGGGCGGGGGGGTACACACGAGAATGAG.

Points on this clone: With the read ending 3 residues before the CDR3 end, the germline J gene is used to fill in that end. V gene TRBV7-2 combines with J gene TRBJ1-6, with a possible D match to TRBD1 (6 bases). CDR3 length equals 15 residues. CDR1 and CDR2 (germline): SGHTA, FQGNSA. Trimming pared 5 bases from V and 5 bases from J, leaving 13 bases between. The CDR3 reads CASSIGQSHNSPLHF. The DNA read from the CDR3 is TGTGCCAGCAGCATAGGACAGTCCCATAATTCACCC.

Worth noting for this clone: With the read ending 3 residues before the CDR3 end, the germline J gene is used to fill in that end. The rearrangement links TRBV20-1 to TRBJ2-2; D might be TRBD2 (7 bases). Germline CDR1 DFQATT, CDR2 SNEGSKA (reference sequence). The CDR3 is 13 amino acids. Trimming took off 1 base at V and 7 bases at J, with 10 bases between the two ends. Incomplete CDR3 DNA: TGCAGTGCTAGAGCGGGGGGCTTCGGGGAG. Its translation: CSARAGGFGE. The entire CDR3 reads CSARAGGFGELFF.

With respect to this clone: The read gets to within 3 residues of the CDR3 end, and the germline J gene fills in the rest. The chain is built from TRBV20-1 and TRBJ2-5; possible D gene TRBD2, 6 bases. The germline V gene encodes CDR1 DFQATT and CDR2 SNEGSKA (reference sequence). V gave up 7 bases and J gave up 2 bases, with 14 bases separating them. The CDR3 has 13 amino acids. The covered CDR3 bases are TGCAGTGGCCTAATGGGGGGACAAGAGACC. Translating gives CSGLMGGQET. The entire CDR3 protein reads CSGLMGGQETQYF.

In the case of this clone: The read ends 3 residues shy of where the CDR3 ends; the end is completed using the germline J gene. This chain connects TRBV5-1 to TRBJ2-2; TRBD1 aligns across 7 bases. The CDR3 consists of 15 residues. CDR1 SGHRS and CDR2 YFSETQ come from the germline V gene. The part of the CDR3 DNA that was read is TGCGCCAGCAGCTTGGATGGGACAGCTAATGAAAAG. As protein: CASSLDGTANEK. The complete CDR3 protein is CASSLDGTANEKLFF.

About this clone itself: With the read ending 3 residues before the CDR3 end, the germline J gene is used to fill in that end. The chain carries TRBV7-2 and TRBJ2-3; D may be TRBD1 (7 bases). CDR1 is SGHTA, CDR2 FQGNSA, per germline. The CDR3 covers 15 residues. V lost 3 bases, J lost 4 bases, and 14 bases lay in between. The CDR3 DNA, read in part, is TGTGCCAGCAGCTTTGCCAGGGGGAGGTCAGATACG. Amino acids: CASSFARGRSDT. The CDR3 reads in full as CASSFARGRSDTQYF.

CDR3: CASSIKAGENYGYTF. CDR3 DNA, as far as it was read: TGTGCCAGTAGTATTAAGGCAGGGGAGAACTATGGC. The chain links TRBV19 to TRBJ1-2; D may be TRBD1 (6 bases). Read coverage stops 3 residues before the CDR3 terminus; the germline J gene supplies the remainder. Germline CDR1 LNHDA, CDR2 SQIVND (reference sequence). CDR3 length equals 15 residues. V was trimmed by 3 bases and J by 2 bases, leaving 13 bases between them.

About this clone itself: The sequenced fragment ends 3 residues before the CDR3 boundary, so the rest is inferred from the germline J gene. This chain links TRBV18 with TRBJ1-2; a possible D gene is TRBD1 (5 bases). The germline CDR1 and CDR2 sequences are KGHSH and LQKENI. CDR3 length: 18 residues. The CDR3 bases that were read are TGTGCCAGCTCCCTGGGAATGAGTCGCGGGGGATACACAGATACC. This codes for CASSLGMSRGGYTDT. The whole CDR3 protein reads CASSLGMSRGGYTDTYTF.

About this clone: The read gets to within 3 residues of the CDR3 end, and the germline J gene fills in the rest. This rearrangement joins TRBV19 to TRBJ1-4; maybe TRBD1 (5 bases). The germline V and J ends were trimmed by 5 bases and 3 bases, with 13 bases remaining between them. From germline, CDR1 is LNHDA and CDR2 SQIVND (reference sequence). This CDR3 contains 15 residues. The covered CDR3 bases are TGTGCCAGTAGTCTCCTAGGGGCGGCTAATGAAAAA. Its translation is CASSLLGAANEK. The full CDR3 protein reads CASSLLGAANEKLFF.

A note on this clone: The read finishes 3 residues shy of the CDR3 end, and the germline J gene is used to complete it. V is TRBV5-4 and J is TRBJ2-1, with 7 positions matching TRBD2. Germline trimming cut 4 bases from V and 9 bases from J; bases unmatched to any gene: 13. CDR3 size: 15 residues. Germline CDR1 SGHNT, CDR2 YYREEE (reference sequence). CDR3 in amino acids: CASSLLWEGQGEQFF. Partial CDR3 DNA: TGTGCCAGCAGCCTTTTGTGGGAGGGCCAGGGTGAG.

On this clone itself: The CDR3 extends 3 residues past the end of the read, so its final part is completed from the germline J gene. The chain joins TRBV6-1 to TRBJ2-7; tentative D call: TRBD2 (6 bases). Germline V lookup: CDR1 MNHNS, CDR2 SASEGT. The CDR3 has 17 amino acids. V was shortened by 1 base and J by 2 bases, with 18 bases between the two germline ends. CDR3 in amino acids: CASSEGWSDYFPYEQYF. The covered CDR3 bases are TGTGCCAGCAGTGAAGGCTGGTCGGACTATTTTCCCTACGAG.

About this clone itself: Coverage ceases 3 residues before the CDR3 finishes, and the germline J gene fills in the end. The chain is built from TRBV12-3 or TRBV12-4 and TRBJ2-5; the D gene is possibly TRBD2 (6 bases). CDR3 size: 13 residues. V was clipped by 4 bases and J by 5 bases, with 11 bases between them. Partial CDR3 DNA: TGTGCCAGCAGTTCAGGAGGGGTGGAGACC. This gives the protein CASSSGGVET. The entire CDR3 protein is CASSSGGVETQYF.

Concerning this clone: The read terminates 3 residues ahead of where the CDR3 ends, so the germline J gene completes it. The chain couples TRBV30 to TRBJ2-5; 8 positions agree with TRBD2. V was pared by 8 bases and J by 2 bases, with 13 bases of the junction left unmatched. CDR1 and CDR2 from the germline V gene are GTSNPN and SVGIG (reference sequence). CDR3 size: 15 residues. The CDR3 is CAVGGAGGPQETQYF. The CDR3 bases that were read are TGTGCCGTTGGGGGGGCGGGAGGCCCGCAAGAGACC.

Comment on this clone: Sequencing ends 3 residues short of the CDR3 end; the germline J gene provides the rest. The same CDR3 can be traced to other DNA sequences in this sample. V gene TRBV19 combines with J gene TRBJ1-3; D call uncertain. The germline gives CDR1 LNHDA, CDR2 SQIVND (reference sequence). The CDR3 spans 15 residues. V was shortened by 6 bases and J by 0 bases, with 12 bases between the two germline ends. CDR3 bases read: TGTGCCAGTAGCAATACAGCAAACTCTGGAAACACC. Its translation is CASSNTANSGNT. The whole CDR3 protein is CASSNTANSGNTIYF. Complete variable domain (other parts from reference TRBV19 and TRBJ1-3): DGGITQSPKYLFRKEGQNVTLSCEQNLNHDAMYWYRQDPGQGLRLIYYSQIVNDFQKGDIAEGYSVSREKKESFPLTVTSAQKNPTAFYLCASSNTANSGNTIYFGEGSWLTVV.

As regards this clone: The read stops 3 residues short of the end of the CDR3; the missing end is completed from the germline J gene. This chain uses TRBV6-1 with TRBJ2-7, with a weak D call TRBD1 (5 bases). Looked up from germline, CDR1 is MNHNS and CDR2 is SASEGT. Trimming stripped 3 bases from V and 2 bases from J, with 14 bases between. This CDR3 has 15 amino acids. The DNA read from the CDR3 is TGTGCCAGCAGTGACCTTACGGACACAACCTACGAG. This sequence encodes CASSDLTDTTYE. The CDR3 in its entirety is CASSDLTDTTYEQYF.

A note on this clone: The read ends 3 residues shy of where the CDR3 ends; the end is completed using the germline J gene. The chain combines TRBV5-1 with TRBJ1-1, with D perhaps matching TRBD1 (6 bases). The CDR3 runs to 16 residues. Germline CDR1 and CDR2: SGHRS and YFSETQ. V was cut by 5 bases and J by 4 bases, with 21 bases left in between. CDR3 loop: CASRYRVTGLGTEAFF. The DNA read from the CDR3 is TGCGCCAGCAGATACAGGGTAACGGGGTTGGGCACTGAA.

On this clone: The read terminates 3 residues ahead of where the CDR3 ends, so the germline J gene completes it. The V gene is TRBV2, the J gene TRBJ2-2; 9 positions agree with TRBD1. With 6 bases clipped from V and 5 bases from J, the junction kept 4 bases outside the gene matches. This CDR3 region has 14 residues. Germline CDR1 is SNHLY and CDR2 is FYNNEI. CDR3 residues: CASSRTGDTGELFF. CDR3 DNA (partial): TGTGCCAGCAGCCGGACAGGGGATACCGGGGAG.

About this clone itself: The CDR3 is cut off 3 residues early in the read; its end comes from the germline J gene. This chain uses TRBV2 with TRBJ1-6; the match to TRBD1 covers 7 bases. The length of the CDR3 is 14 residues. Germline lookup yields CDR1 SNHLY and CDR2 FYNNEI. V lost 5 bases to trimming and J lost 10 bases; unmatched junction nucleotides: 8. This chain's CDR3 is CASSSQGSGSPLHF. The sequenced CDR3 bases are TGTGCCAGCAGTTCACAGGGGTCGGGATCACCC.

Turning to this clone: The read falls 3 residues short of the CDR3 end, and the missing part is taken from the germline J gene. V is TRBV18 and J is TRBJ1-2, with D unresolved. The CDR3 has 15 residues. Germline V gives CDR1 KGHSH, CDR2 LQKENI. CDR3 in amino acids: CASSPPAQVTDTYTF. The sequenced CDR3 bases are TGTGCCAGCTCACCACCGGCCCAGGTCACAGATACC.

Details on this clone: The observed sequence ends 3 residues before the CDR3 terminus, with the missing tail filled in from the germline J gene. The chain links TRBV5-1 to TRBJ2-5, with 7 bases lining up with TRBD2. CDR3 size: 14 residues. The germline gives CDR1 SGHRS, CDR2 YFSETQ. J lost 1 base, V lost 4 bases, and 4 bases had no gene match. Partial CDR3 DNA: TGCGCCAGCAGCCGGGGGGACTTCCAAGAGACC. Its protein product is CASSRGDFQET. The full CDR3 protein reads CASSRGDFQETQYF.

To note about this clone: Coverage ceases 3 residues before the CDR3 finishes, and the germline J gene fills in the end. This rearrangement joins TRBV16 to TRBJ2-3, with D tentatively TRBD2 (5 bases). The CDR3 runs 14 residues. Trimming left V 2 bases short and J 0 bases short, with 6 bases between. CDR1 is KGHSY and CDR2 is FQNENV in the germline V gene. CDR3 DNA (partial): TGTGCCAGCAGCCAAAGGACTAGCACAGATACG. Encoded protein: CASSQRTSTDT. The CDR3 as a whole reads CASSQRTSTDTQYF.

The CDR3 here is CSARVGGGRAFF. The sequenced CDR3 bases are TGCAGTGCTAGAGTGGGGGGGGGCCGA. The gene calls are TRBV20-1 and TRBJ1-1; weak D call: TRBD1 (6 bases). The read halts 3 residues ahead of the CDR3 end, with the missing end drawn from the germline J gene. The CDR3 spans 12 residues. CDR1 DFQATT and CDR2 SNEGSKA come from the germline V gene (reference sequence).

Remarks on this clone: The CDR3 end is not reached by the read, which stops 3 residues before it; the germline J gene fills it in. This chain connects TRBV19 to TRBJ2-2, with D possibly being TRBD2 (6 bases). The V gene's germline CDR1 is LNHDA and CDR2 SQIVND (reference sequence). This CDR3 comprises 16 residues. This chain's CDR3 is CASSSPSGGRFSPLFF. CDR3 bases read: TGTGCCAGTAGTAGCCCCTCCGGGGGACGGTTTTCACCG.